This T cell receptor beta chain appears in the sequencing data of a study of CD8+ T cells in alopecia areata. Study-level information: It was oral tofacitinib, at 5 to 10 mg twice daily, that treated patients received.

RNA was isolated and reverse transcribed to cDNA, the sequencing template. The repertoire was sequenced with immunoSEQ multiplex PCR; TCRdb's copy has only in-frame clones and lacks some. The sample has approximately 300,000 clones, roughly 60% seen once. Described treatment: oral pan-JAK inhibitor, 5-10 mg twice daily. The sequenced sample was CD4+ T cells sorted from blood, obtained at week 24, from a patient treated with tofacitinib. The sequence came from a human donor with alopecia areata.

CDR3 sequence reads: CASSMGQGNEQFF. The DNA of the CDR3 is TGTGCCAGCAGCATGGGACAGGGCAATGAGCAGTTCTTC. V usage is TRBV9 and J usage is TRBJ2-1; TRBD1 agrees at 9 bases. The ends lost 4 bases at V and 6 bases at J; junction bases unmatched: 2. CDR1 is SGDLS, CDR2 YYNGEE, per germline. The CDR3 runs to 13 residues. Full variable domain (remainder filled in from reference TRBV9 and TRBJ2-1): DSGVTQTPKHLITATGQRVTLRCSPRSGDLSVYWYQQSLDQGLQFLIQYYNGEERAKGNILERFSAQQFPDLHSELNLSSLELGDSALYFCASSMGQGNEQFFGPGTRLTVL.